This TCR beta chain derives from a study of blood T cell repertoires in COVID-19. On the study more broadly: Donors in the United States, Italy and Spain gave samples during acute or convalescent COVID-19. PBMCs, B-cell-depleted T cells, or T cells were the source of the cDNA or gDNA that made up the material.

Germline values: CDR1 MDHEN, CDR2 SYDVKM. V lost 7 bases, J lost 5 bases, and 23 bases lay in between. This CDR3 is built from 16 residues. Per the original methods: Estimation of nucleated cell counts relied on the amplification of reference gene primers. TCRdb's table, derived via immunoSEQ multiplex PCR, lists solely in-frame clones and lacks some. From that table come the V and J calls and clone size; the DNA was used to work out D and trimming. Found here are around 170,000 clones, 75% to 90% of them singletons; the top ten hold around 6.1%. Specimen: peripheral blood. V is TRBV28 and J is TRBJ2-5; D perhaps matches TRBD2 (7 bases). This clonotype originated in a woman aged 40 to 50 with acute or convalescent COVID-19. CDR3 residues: CASKTSGGGAYETQYF. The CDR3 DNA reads TGTGCCAGCAAAACCAGCGGCGGGGGCGCTTACGAGACCCAGTACTTC.